These T cell receptor beta chains were read from a single sample in a study of control samples from healthy donors and cancer patients. Here immunoSEQ multiplex PCR was the method, and the copy in TCRdb shows in-frame clones only, minus some. The table lists approximately 54,000 clones, around nine tenths of them singletons. The sequenced material came from PBMCs. Receptors originate from a man in his fifties or sixties with head and neck cancer. CDR3s include the opening cysteine and the closing phenylalanine or tryptophan. The order of the fields is D gene, clone size, J gene, V gene, CDR3 DNA, CDR3 protein. The D gene is left open where the match is weak. Not all rows give a size; the values are once, few, many and, for expanded clones, a class.

d_gene: .; abundance: .; j_gene: TRBJ2-7; v_gene: TRBV30; CDR3nt: TGTGCCTGGAGTGCTGGGGGCTGGTACGAGCAGTACTTC; CDR3aa: CAWSAGGWYEQYF
d_gene: .; abundance: .; j_gene: TRBJ2-3; v_gene: TRBV7-2; CDR3nt: TGTGCCAGCAGCGACCCAACCGGGACTCGAAATACAGATACGCAGTATTTT; CDR3aa: CASSDPTGTRNTDTQYF
d_gene: .; abundance: .; j_gene: TRBJ1-2; v_gene: TRBV5-6; CDR3nt: TGTGCCAGCAGCTGGCAGTTGAAGAACTATGGCTACACCTTC; CDR3aa: CASSWQLKNYGYTF
d_gene: .; abundance: .; j_gene: TRBJ2-3; v_gene: TRBV7-2; CDR3nt: TGTGCCAGCAGCCAGAACCGGGGAGATACGCAGTATTTT; CDR3aa: CASSQNRGDTQYF
d_gene: .; abundance: .; j_gene: TRBJ2-5; v_gene: TRBV19; CDR3nt: TGTGCCAGTAGCCAAACAGGTTCCGAGACCCAGTACTTC; CDR3aa: CASSQTGSETQYF
d_gene: .; abundance: .; j_gene: TRBJ2-7; v_gene: TRBV25-1; CDR3nt: TGTGCCAGCAGCTCAGGTGGGACAAGTTACGAGCAGTACTTC; CDR3aa: CASSSGGTSYEQYF
d_gene: .; abundance: .; j_gene: TRBJ2-1; v_gene: TRBV11-2; CDR3nt: TGTGCCAGCAGCTTAGGAAACCCTGGACAGATCCAAATCGGCAATGAGCAGTTCTTC; CDR3aa: CASSLGNPGQIQIGNEQFF
d_gene: .; abundance: .; j_gene: TRBJ2-5; v_gene: TRBV19; CDR3nt: TGTGCCAGTAGTACGGTGAGGGTTGGAGTAGCTGGGGGGGAGACCCAGTACTTC; CDR3aa: CASSTVRVGVAGGETQYF
d_gene: .; abundance: .; j_gene: TRBJ2-5; v_gene: TRBV7-9; CDR3nt: TGTGCCAGCGATCCGGGACAAGAGACCCAGTACTTC; CDR3aa: CASDPGQETQYF
d_gene: TRBD1; abundance: once; j_gene: TRBJ2-5; v_gene: TRBV5-1; CDR3nt: TGCGCCAGCAGCTTGGCCACGGGGACAGGGCCAGAGACCCAGTACTTC; CDR3aa: CASSLATGTGPETQYF
d_gene: .; abundance: .; j_gene: TRBJ2-1; v_gene: TRBV11-2; CDR3nt: TGTGCCAGCAGCTTAAGAAGACAGTCCGATGAGCAGTTCTTC; CDR3aa: CASSLRRQSDEQFF
d_gene: .; abundance: .; j_gene: TRBJ2-5; v_gene: TRBV27; CDR3nt: TGTGCCAGCAGTTTATTTTACTTGGGTTCACAAGAGACCCAGTACTTC; CDR3aa: CASSLFYLGSQETQYF
d_gene: .; abundance: .; j_gene: TRBJ2-5; v_gene: TRBV18; CDR3nt: TGTGCCAGCTCCAAGTACCAAGAGACCCAGTACTTC; CDR3aa: CASSKYQETQYF
d_gene: .; abundance: once; j_gene: TRBJ1-2; v_gene: TRBV28; CDR3nt: TGTGCCAGCAGTCTTCGGACACAACACGGCGGCTACACCTTC; CDR3aa: CASSLRTQHGGYTF
d_gene: .; abundance: .; j_gene: TRBJ2-5; v_gene: TRBV4-2; CDR3nt: TGTGCCAGCAGCCAAGGGGACCTAGCCGGGACCCAGTACTTC; CDR3aa: CASSQGDLAGTQYF
d_gene: TRBD1; abundance: few; j_gene: TRBJ2-7; v_gene: TRBV27; CDR3nt: TGTGCCAGCGGAGCAGGGGGCCACGAGCAGTACTTC; CDR3aa: CASGAGGHEQYF
d_gene: .; abundance: once; j_gene: TRBJ2-7; v_gene: TRBV5-6; CDR3nt: TGTGCCAGCAGCTGGGCGGGTAACGAGCAGTACTTC; CDR3aa: CASSWAGNEQYF
d_gene: .; abundance: .; j_gene: TRBJ1-5; v_gene: TRBV24-1; CDR3nt: TGTGCCACCTCTGAGGGCCAAAGTAATCAGCCCCAGCATTTT; CDR3aa: CATSEGQSNQPQHF
d_gene: .; abundance: .; j_gene: TRBJ2-2; v_gene: TRBV7-3; CDR3nt: TGTGCCAGCAGCCCCGACTCCTCTCCCGCCGGGGAGCTGTTTTTT; CDR3aa: CASSPDSSPAGELFF
d_gene: TRBD1; abundance: .; j_gene: TRBJ1-2; v_gene: TRBV6-5; CDR3nt: TGTGCCAGCAGTTACTCGAGGACAGGGGGGGGCTATGGCTACACCTTC; CDR3aa: CASSYSRTGGGYGYTF
d_gene: TRBD2; abundance: .; j_gene: TRBJ2-1; v_gene: TRBV15; CDR3nt: TGTGCCACCAGGAGGACTAGCGGGTACTCCTACAATGAGCAGTTCTTC; CDR3aa: CATRRTSGYSYNEQFF
d_gene: TRBD1; abundance: .; j_gene: TRBJ2-1; v_gene: TRBV19; CDR3nt: TGTGCCAGTAGTGTTGCCCCAGGGGGCCTGTTCTTC; CDR3aa: CASSVAPGGLFF
d_gene: TRBD2; abundance: .; j_gene: TRBJ2-3; v_gene: TRBV7-3; CDR3nt: TGTGCCAGCAGCCCAACTAGCGGGTCCTTCCTGGAGGATACGCAGTATTTT; CDR3aa: CASSPTSGSFLEDTQYF
d_gene: TRBD2; abundance: .; j_gene: TRBJ2-5; v_gene: TRBV3-1/TRBV3-2; CDR3nt: TGTGCCAGCAGCCAAGATTTAGCGGGAGTACGGCGGGAGACCCAGTACTTC; CDR3aa: CASSQDLAGVRRETQYF
d_gene: .; abundance: .; j_gene: TRBJ2-2; v_gene: TRBV4-1; CDR3nt: TGCGCCAGCAGCCAAGATGTGGGACCCGGGGAGCTGTTTTTT; CDR3aa: CASSQDVGPGELFF
d_gene: .; abundance: .; j_gene: TRBJ2-3; v_gene: TRBV27; CDR3nt: TGTGCCAGCAGTAGGCCCAACCTCCACACAGATACGCAGTATTTT; CDR3aa: CASSRPNLHTDTQYF
d_gene: TRBD2; abundance: .; j_gene: TRBJ2-1; v_gene: TRBV29-1; CDR3nt: TGCAGCGTGCTCCGGGAGGCTGCCAATGAGCAGTTCTTC; CDR3aa: CSVLREAANEQFF
d_gene: .; abundance: .; j_gene: TRBJ2-2; v_gene: TRBV7-2; CDR3nt: TGTGCCAGCAGCTTAGCCGGGGGAGCGAACACCGGGGAGCTGTTTTTT; CDR3aa: CASSLAGGANTGELFF
d_gene: .; abundance: .; j_gene: TRBJ1-3; v_gene: TRBV7-2; CDR3nt: TGTGCCAGCAGCTTAGGAGGTTCTGGAAACACCATATATTTT; CDR3aa: CASSLGGSGNTIYF